This T cell receptor beta chain stems from a study of cytomegalovirus exposure and HLA in healthy donors. Germline V gene lookup returns CDR1 LNHDA and CDR2 SQIVND (reference sequence). With 1 base removed from V and 5 bases from J, the gap between germline ends came to 8 bases. The CDR3 totals 13 residues. Only a few counts were recorded for this clone. Its matching antigen is unknown. Findings and limits, study-wide: The majority of CMV-associated TCR beta chains were reported as apparently HLA-restricted in a later analysis. Later on, a genetic analysis was performed. It linked a missense variant in DCLRE1C with V- and J-gene trimming of TCR beta.

Primers included in the PCR were 60 Vbeta and 13 Jbeta primers. Profiled with immunoSEQ multiplex PCR; TCRdb holds only in-frame clones, not every one. This repertoire shows approximately 150,000 clones, about 80% found once; its top ten account for 9.5% to 10%. Sequencing was done on a sample of PBMCs. This chain joins TRBV19 and TRBJ1-1; possibly TRBD1 for D (5 bases). This receptor was obtained from a man between 18 and 29 years old in good health and CMV-seropositive. The CDR3 DNA reads TGTGCCAGTAGTATAGTACCAGGGACTGAAGCTTTCTTT. Amino acids: CASSIVPGTEAFF.